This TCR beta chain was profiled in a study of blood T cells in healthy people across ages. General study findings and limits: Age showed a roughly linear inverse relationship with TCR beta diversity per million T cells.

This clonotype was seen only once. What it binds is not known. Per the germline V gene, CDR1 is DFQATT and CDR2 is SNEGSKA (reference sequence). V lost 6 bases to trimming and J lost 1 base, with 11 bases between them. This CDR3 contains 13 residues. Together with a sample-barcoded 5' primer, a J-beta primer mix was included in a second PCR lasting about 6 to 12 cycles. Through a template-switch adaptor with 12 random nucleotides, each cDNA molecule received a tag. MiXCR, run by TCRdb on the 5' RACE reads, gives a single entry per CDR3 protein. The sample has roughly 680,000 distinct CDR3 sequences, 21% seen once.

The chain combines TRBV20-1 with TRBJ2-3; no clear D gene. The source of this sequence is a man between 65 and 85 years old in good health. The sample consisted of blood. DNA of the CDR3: TGCAGTGCCCCAGCCCCTGGCACAGATACGCAGTATTTT. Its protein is CSAPAPGTDTQYF.